These 3 T cell receptor beta chains came from one sample sequenced in a study of cytomegalovirus exposure and HLA in healthy donors. The PCR had 60 Vbeta and 13 Jbeta primers. Clones were read by immunoSEQ multiplex PCR, and TCRdb kept only the in-frame ones, dropping some. Its clone listing holds more than 95,000 clones. Source material: PBMCs. These receptors all come from a man aged 40-55 years in good health and CMV-seronegative.

The chain uses TRBV6-5 and TRBJ2-7; TRBD1 matches at 9 bases. After removal of 2 bases from V and 0 bases from J, the junction contained 2 bases not matched to a gene. Per the germline V gene, CDR1 is MNHEY and CDR2 is SVGAGI. There are 15 residues in the CDR3. CDR3 amino acids: CASSYRDRASYEQYF. The CDR3 DNA reads as TGTGCCAGCAGTTACCGGGACAGGGCCTCCTACGAGCAGTACTTC.

Regarding this clone: The same CDR3 arises from other DNA sequences in this sample as well. The J gene is TRBJ1-6, the V gene TRBV9; no firm D call. Germline CDR1 and CDR2: SGDLS and YYNGEE. This CDR3 region has 14 residues. The V end lost 3 bases, the J end lost 9 bases, and 13 bases lay between the germline ends. This chain's CDR3 is CASSATGTASPLHF. CDR3 coding DNA: TGTGCCAGCAGCGCTACCGGAACAGCTTCACCCCTCCACTTT.

The chain couples TRBV20-1 to TRBJ2-7; D remains unclear. From germline, CDR1 is DFQATT and CDR2 SNEGSKA (reference sequence). CDR3 length equals 11 residues. With 7 bases removed from V and 3 bases from J, the gap between germline ends came to 10 bases. As DNA, the CDR3 is TGCAGTGTGGGCAGCAACTACGAGCAGTACTTC. Translating gives CSVGSNYEQYF.